Below, 21 T cell receptor beta chains from the same sample are listed, as sequenced in a study of cytomegalovirus exposure and HLA in healthy donors. The PCR contained 60 Vbeta and 13 Jbeta primers. TCRdb keeps only in-frame clones here, not all; method: immunoSEQ multiplex PCR. This sample has tens of thousands of clones; over 60% occur once, and the top ten carry roughly 3%. Input material: PBMCs. The receptors originated from a woman in her forties or fifties in good health and CMV-seronegative.

The rearrangement links TRBV7-9 to TRBJ2-5; 7 positions match TRBD2. The CDR3 is 15 residues long. Trimming took 3 bases from V and 1 from J; bases not matched to a gene: 5. Germline V CDR1 and CDR2: SEHNR, FQNEAQ (reference sequence). The chain's CDR3 is CASSFPGTTQETQYF. CDR3 DNA sequence: TGTGCCAGCAGCTTCCCAGGGACTACCCAAGAGACCCAGTACTTC. Supplemented by reference TRBV7-9 and TRBJ2-5, the full variable domain reads DTGVSQNPRHKITKRGQNVTFRCDPISEHNRLYWYRQTLGQGPEFLTYFQNEAQLEKSRLLSDRFSAERPKGSFSTLEIQRTEQGDSAMYLCASSFPGTTQETQYFGPGTRLLVL.

This clone was counted a few times. The genes are TRBV5-1 and TRBJ2-3; TRBD2 might be the D (6 bases). CDR3 length: 16 amino acids. CDR1 and CDR2 from the germline V gene are SGHRS and YFSETQ. Trimming took off 0 bases at V and 1 base at J, with 12 bases between the two ends. CDR3 loop: CASSLAVASGTDTQYF. CDR3 nucleotide sequence: TGCGCCAGCAGCTTGGCCGTCGCTAGCGGCACAGATACGCAGTATTTT. Drawing the rest from reference TRBV5-1 and TRBJ2-3, the complete variable domain is KAGVTQTPRYLIKTRGQQVTLSCSPISGHRSVSWYQQTPGQGLQFLFEYFSETQRNKGNFPGRFSGRQFSNSRSEMNVSTLELGDSALYLCASSLAVASGTDTQYFGPGTRLTVL.

This clone appeared once. The genes are TRBV29-1 and TRBJ2-3; 9 nucleotides align to TRBD2. This CDR3 region has 14 residues. Unmatched junction bases numbered 5, after V lost 3 bases and J lost 4 bases. Per the germline V gene, CDR1 is SQVTM and CDR2 is ANQGSEA. CDR3 in DNA: TGCAGCGTTGACCTAGCGGGATTCGCAGATACGCAGTATTTT. This codes for CSVDLAGFADTQYF.

The rearrangement uses TRBV10-3 and TRBJ2-5, with D tentatively TRBD2 (6 bases). Germline values: CDR1 ENHRY, CDR2 SYGVKD. The CDR3 loop spans 12 amino acids. With 10 bases removed from V and 1 base from J, the gap between germline ends came to 10 bases. CDR3 sequence reads: CANAGGQETQYF. The DNA for the CDR3 is TGTGCCAACGCCGGGGGCCAAGAGACCCAGTACTTC.

This sequence joins TRBV6-5 and TRBJ1-4; TRBD1 might be the D (5 bases). The CDR3 length is 15 residues. The germline V and J ends were trimmed by 0 bases and 7 bases, with 12 bases remaining between them. Germline CDR1 MNHEY, CDR2 SVGAGI. CDR3 coding DNA: TGTGCCAGCAGTTACTCTCCCAGGGTCGGTGAAAAACTGTTTTTT. It codes for CASSYSPRVGEKLFF.

The count of this clone is one. The rearrangement joins TRBV18 to TRBJ1-6; possible D gene TRBD1, 6 bases. V dropped 4 bases and J dropped 8 bases, with 9 bases sitting between them. There are 13 residues in the CDR3. Germline loops: CDR1 KGHSH, CDR2 LQKENI. The CDR3 nucleotides are TGTGCCAGCTCACAGGGGGTGGATTCACCCCTCCACTTT. Protein product: CASSQGVDSPLHF.

This clone was seen a handful of times. This sequence joins TRBV5-1 and TRBJ2-7; 7 positions agree with TRBD1. The CDR3 has 12 amino acids. Germline loops: CDR1 SGHRS, CDR2 YFSETQ. V lost 3 bases and J lost 5; bases outside the gene matches: 2. CDR3 residues: CASSSTGHEQYF. The DNA of the CDR3 is TGCGCCAGCAGCTCGACAGGGCACGAGCAGTACTTC.

This clone was seen more than once but under ten times. The chain is built from TRBV7-3 and TRBJ1-1, with D possibly being TRBD1 (6 bases). The CDR3 length is 14 residues. Per germline, CDR1 SGHTA and CDR2 FQGTGA. V lost 2 bases and J lost 5, with 12 bases in between. This CDR3 is CASSLLAGETEAFF. The DNA of the CDR3 is TGTGCCAGCAGCTTACTGGCAGGGGAAACTGAAGCTTTCTTT.

This chain links TRBV9 with TRBJ2-5; no reliable D call. V lost 0 bases and J lost 0, with 6 bases in between. The CDR3 runs to 14 residues. The germline gives CDR1 SGDLS, CDR2 YYNGEE. The DNA of the CDR3 is TGTGCCAGCAGCGTAGACGGGTACCAAGAGACCCAGTACTTC. Its translation: CASSVDGYQETQYF.

V and J are TRBV11-3 and TRBJ2-5; a possible D gene is TRBD2 (5 bases). The length of the CDR3 is 15 residues. Germline CDR1 is SGHNT and CDR2 is YENEEA. V was pared by 2 bases and J by 2 bases, with 12 bases between. CDR3 sequence (DNA): TGTGCCAGCAGCTTAAATCGGGATCCGCAAGAGACCCAGTACTTC. Its translation is CASSLNRDPQETQYF.

The chain is built from TRBV5-1 and TRBJ2-2; D might be TRBD1 (6 bases). The germline V and J ends were trimmed by 2 bases and 4 bases, with 12 bases remaining between them. Germline CDR1 reads SGHRS; CDR2 reads YFSETQ. The CDR3 runs to 15 residues. As DNA, the CDR3 is TGCGCCAGCAGCTTAGCGACAGGAGTCACCGGGGAGCTGTTTTTT. It specifies CASSLATGVTGELFF.

The CDR3 DNA follows: TGCAGCACGGGACAGGGAAACTACAATGAGCAGTTCTTC. Its protein is CSTGQGNYNEQFF. This chain links TRBV29-1 with TRBJ2-1, with 9 bases fitting TRBD1. CDR1 and CDR2 (germline): SQVTM, ANQGSEA. The CDR3 runs to 13 residues. Losses at the gene ends were 8 bases for V and 3 bases for J; bases not matched to a gene: 5.

The rearrangement uses TRBV9 and TRBJ2-7; 7 nucleotides align to TRBD1. Germline assignment: CDR1 SGDLS and CDR2 YYNGEE. The CDR3 contains 15 residues. V lost 0 bases and J lost 2; bases outside the gene matches: 5. In nucleotides, the CDR3 is TGTGCCAGCAGCGTAGCTACAGGGGCCACCTACGAGCAGTACTTC. As protein: CASSVATGATYEQYF.

V and J are TRBV9 and TRBJ2-7; D remains ambiguous. From germline, CDR1 is SGDLS and CDR2 YYNGEE. V was clipped by 0 bases and J by 2 bases, with 12 bases between them. The CDR3 sequence is 15 residues long. Here the CDR3 reads CASSVAPGYTYEQYF. The CDR3 bases are TGTGCCAGCAGCGTAGCTCCGGGTTATACCTACGAGCAGTACTTC. Full variable domain (rest looked up from reference TRBV9 and TRBJ2-7): DSGVTQTPKHLITATGQRVTLRCSPRSGDLSVYWYQQSLDQGLQFLIQYYNGEERAKGNILERFSAQQFPDLHSELNLSSLELGDSALYFCASSVAPGYTYEQYFGPGTRLTVT.

This chain's CDR3 is CASSDVGGDTGELFF. CDR3 nucleotides: TGTGCCAGCAGTGATGTTGGGGGGGACACCGGGGAGCTGTTTTTT. The chain combines TRBV11-2 with TRBJ2-2; 7 nucleotides agree with TRBD2. The trim removed 6 bases at V and 3 bases at J, leaving 7 bases unmatched. This CDR3 is built from 15 residues. Germline values: CDR1 SGHAT, CDR2 FQNNGV.

This clone was picked up a small number of times. The chain recombines TRBV2 with TRBJ2-7; possibly TRBD1 for D (6 bases). V was clipped by 7 bases and J by 7 bases, with 17 bases between them. The CDR3 extends over 13 amino acids. Germline V gene lookup returns CDR1 SNHLY and CDR2 FYNNEI. CDR3 region: CASTVQGPGEQYF. The DNA of the CDR3 is TGTGCCAGCACCGTGCAGGGGCCTGGGGAGCAGTACTTC.

For the CDR3, the DNA is TGTGCCAGCAGCTTGGGGGGGTTGAGGCAGTTCTTC. Translated: CASSLGGLRQFF. This chain uses TRBV28 with TRBJ2-1, with 7 bases fitting TRBD2. This CDR3 region has 12 residues. The germline V gene has CDR1 MDHEN and CDR2 SYDVKM. Trimming removed 6 bases from V and 12 bases from J; junction bases left unmatched: 8.

The chain couples TRBV29-1 to TRBJ2-1; 9 nucleotides match TRBD2. The CDR3 totals 15 residues. V shed 5 bases, J shed 7 bases, and the junction held 12 bases outside the gene matches. Looked up from germline, CDR1 is SQVTM and CDR2 is ANQGSEA. CDR3 region: CSVRGTSWAINEQFF. CDR3 nucleotide sequence: TGCAGCGTTCGGGGGACTAGCTGGGCGATTAATGAGCAGTTCTTC.

This clone was picked up a small number of times. The chain employs TRBV5-4 and TRBJ1-4, with 8 bases lining up with TRBD1. This CDR3 has 15 amino acids. Trimming at V came to 4 bases and at J to 3 bases, leaving 5 bases not matched to a gene. Germline lookup yields CDR1 SGHNT and CDR2 YYREEE (reference sequence). The CDR3 DNA is TGTGCCAGCAGCCCCGGACAGGGAGCTAATGAAAAACTGTTTTTT. Amino acids: CASSPGQGANEKLFF. Based on the CDR3 plus reference TRBV5-4 and TRBJ1-4, the full variable domain is ETGVTQSPTHLIKTRGQQVTLRCSSQSGHNTVSWYQQALGQGPQFIFQYYREEENGRGNFPPRFSGLQFPNYSSELNVNALELDDSALYLCASSPGQGANEKLFFGSGTQLSVL.

This sequence joins TRBV18 and TRBJ1-1; TRBD1 matches at 8 bases. The length of the CDR3 is 14 residues. The V segment lost 4 bases and the J segment 6 bases; nucleotides outside the gene matches: 7. The germline CDR1 and CDR2 sequences are KGHSH and LQKENI. This chain's CDR3 is CASSLPPGQAEAFF. In DNA form, the CDR3 reads TGTGCCAGCTCACTTCCACCGGGACAGGCTGAAGCTTTCTTT.

The rearrangement uses TRBV29-1 and TRBJ2-5, with D possibly being TRBD1 (6 bases). The CDR3 contains 14 residues. Per germline, CDR1 SQVTM and CDR2 ANQGSEA. Trimming left V 2 bases short and J 1 base short, with 11 bases between. CDR3 residues: CSVESRTVQETQYF. DNA for the CDR3: TGCAGCGTTGAATCTAGGACAGTCCAAGAGACCCAGTACTTC.